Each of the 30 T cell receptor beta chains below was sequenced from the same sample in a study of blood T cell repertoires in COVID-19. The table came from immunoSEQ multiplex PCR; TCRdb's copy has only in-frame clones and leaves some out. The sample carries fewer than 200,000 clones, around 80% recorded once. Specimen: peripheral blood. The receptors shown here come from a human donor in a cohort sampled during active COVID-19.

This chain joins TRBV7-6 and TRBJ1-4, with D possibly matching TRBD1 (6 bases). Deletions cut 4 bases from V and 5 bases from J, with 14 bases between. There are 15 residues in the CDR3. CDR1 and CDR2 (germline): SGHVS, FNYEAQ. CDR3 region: CASSSRTAKNEKLFF. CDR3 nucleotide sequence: TGTGCCAGCAGCTCTCGGACAGCGAAAAATGAAAAACTGTTTTTT.

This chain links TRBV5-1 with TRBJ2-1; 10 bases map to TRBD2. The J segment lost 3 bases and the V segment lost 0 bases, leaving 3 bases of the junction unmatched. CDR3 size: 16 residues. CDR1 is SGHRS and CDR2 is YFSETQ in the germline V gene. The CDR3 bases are TGCGCCAGCAGCTTGGAACTAGCGGGGAGCTACAATGAGCAGTTCTTC. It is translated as CASSLELAGSYNEQFF.

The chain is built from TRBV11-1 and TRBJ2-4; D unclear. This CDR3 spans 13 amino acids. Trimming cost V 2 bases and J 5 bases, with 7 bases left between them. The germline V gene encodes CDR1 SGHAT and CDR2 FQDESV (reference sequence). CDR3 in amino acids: CASSLFTENIQYF. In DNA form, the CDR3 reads TGTGCCAGCAGCTTATTCACGGAAAACATTCAGTACTTC.

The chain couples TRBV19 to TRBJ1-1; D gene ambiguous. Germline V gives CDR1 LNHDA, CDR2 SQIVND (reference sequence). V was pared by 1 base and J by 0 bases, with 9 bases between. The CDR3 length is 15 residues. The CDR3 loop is CASSIVYRVNTEAFF. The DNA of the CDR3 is TGTGCCAGTAGTATAGTGTACCGGGTGAACACTGAAGCTTTCTTT.

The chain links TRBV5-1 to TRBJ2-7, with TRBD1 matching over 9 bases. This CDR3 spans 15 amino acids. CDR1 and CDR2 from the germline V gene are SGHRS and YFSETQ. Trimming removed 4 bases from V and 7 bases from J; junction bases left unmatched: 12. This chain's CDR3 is CASSTYGTGSQEQYF. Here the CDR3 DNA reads TGCGCCAGCAGCACCTACGGGACAGGGAGTCAAGAGCAGTACTTC.

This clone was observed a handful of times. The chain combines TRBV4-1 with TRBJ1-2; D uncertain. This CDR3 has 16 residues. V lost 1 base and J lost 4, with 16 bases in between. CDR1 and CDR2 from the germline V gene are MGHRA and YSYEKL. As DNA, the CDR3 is TGCGCCAGCAGCCAAGCCTCGTTAGTCACCTTCTATGGCTACACCTTC. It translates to CASSQASLVTFYGYTF.

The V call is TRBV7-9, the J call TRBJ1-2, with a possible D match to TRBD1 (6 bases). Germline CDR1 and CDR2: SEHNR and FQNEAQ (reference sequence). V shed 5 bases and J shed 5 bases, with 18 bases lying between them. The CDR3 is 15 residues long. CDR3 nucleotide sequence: TGTGCCAGCAGCGGGGGCGAGGGGGAGAGATATGGCTACACCTTC. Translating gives CASSGGEGERYGYTF.

The CDR3 region is CASSNRGTISYEQYF. As DNA, the CDR3 is TGTGCCAGCAGCAACAGGGGGACAATCTCCTACGAGCAGTACTTC. V and J are TRBV7-9 and TRBJ2-7, with TRBD1 matching over 8 bases. V lost 5 bases to trimming and J lost 0 bases; unmatched junction nucleotides: 6. CDR3 length equals 15 residues. The germline CDR1 and CDR2 sequences are SEHNR and FQNEAQ (reference sequence).

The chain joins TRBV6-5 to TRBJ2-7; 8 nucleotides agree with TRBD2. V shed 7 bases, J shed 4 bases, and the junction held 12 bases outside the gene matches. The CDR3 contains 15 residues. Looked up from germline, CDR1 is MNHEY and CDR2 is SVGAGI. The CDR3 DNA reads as TGTGCCAGCACCCCAGCGGGGGTTGTTCGTTACGAGCAGTACTTC. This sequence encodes CASTPAGVVRYEQYF.

DNA of the CDR3: TGTGCCAGCAGTACGTCAACAGGGCGGGGGAGGATAGATACGCAGTATTTT. This encodes CASSTSTGRGRIDTQYF. The chain joins TRBV25-1 to TRBJ2-3; D possibly corresponds to TRBD2 (7 bases). The CDR3 loop spans 17 amino acids. Trimming pared 5 bases from V and 5 bases from J, leaving 23 bases between. The V gene's germline CDR1 is MGHDK and CDR2 SYGVNS.

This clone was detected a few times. The CDR3 loop reads CASSPYRVAEQFF. The DNA of the CDR3 is TGTGCCAGCAGCCCTTACAGGGTGGCTGAGCAGTTCTTC. The chain links TRBV7-9 to TRBJ2-1; tentative D call: TRBD1 (6 bases). Germline CDR1 and CDR2: SEHNR and FQNEAQ (reference sequence). The CDR3 is 13 residues long. Trimming cost V 5 bases and J 9 bases, with 14 bases left between them.

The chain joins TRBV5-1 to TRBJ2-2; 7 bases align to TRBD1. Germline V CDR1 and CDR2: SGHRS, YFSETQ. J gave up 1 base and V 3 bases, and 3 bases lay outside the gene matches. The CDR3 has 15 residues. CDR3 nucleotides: TGCGCCAGCAGCTGGGACAGAGGGAACACCGGGGAGCTGTTTTTT. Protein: CASSWDRGNTGELFF.

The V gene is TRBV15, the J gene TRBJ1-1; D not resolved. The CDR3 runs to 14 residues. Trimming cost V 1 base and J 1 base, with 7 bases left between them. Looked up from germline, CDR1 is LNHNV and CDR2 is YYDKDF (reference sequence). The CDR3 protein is CATSRVRGNTEAFF. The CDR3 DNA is TGTGCCACCAGCAGAGTCCGGGGGAACACTGAAGCTTTCTTT.

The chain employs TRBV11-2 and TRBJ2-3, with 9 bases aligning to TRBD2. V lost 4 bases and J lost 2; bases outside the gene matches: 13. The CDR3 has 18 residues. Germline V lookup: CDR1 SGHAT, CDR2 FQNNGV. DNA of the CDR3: TGTGCCAGCAGCTCCTCGTTAATAGCGGGGGCTCACACAGATACGCAGTATTTT. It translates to CASSSSLIAGAHTDTQYF.

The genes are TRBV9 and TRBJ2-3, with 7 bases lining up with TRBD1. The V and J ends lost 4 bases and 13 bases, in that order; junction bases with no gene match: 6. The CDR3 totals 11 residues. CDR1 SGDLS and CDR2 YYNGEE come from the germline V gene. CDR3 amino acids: CASSSPGQKYF. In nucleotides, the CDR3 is TGTGCCAGCAGCAGCCCGGGACAGAAGTATTTT.

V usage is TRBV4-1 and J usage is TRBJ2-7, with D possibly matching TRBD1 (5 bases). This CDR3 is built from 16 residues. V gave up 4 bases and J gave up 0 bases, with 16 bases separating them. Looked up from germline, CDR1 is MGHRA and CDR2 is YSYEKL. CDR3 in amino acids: CASSLTGSRSSYEQYF. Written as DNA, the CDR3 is TGCGCCAGCAGCCTAACAGGCTCTCGGAGCTCCTACGAGCAGTACTTC.

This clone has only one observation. In nucleotides, the CDR3 is TGTGCCTGGAGTGTTAGCGGGGGCACCCAAGAGACCCAGTACTTC. As protein: CAWSVSGGTQETQYF. This chain links TRBV30 with TRBJ2-5, with TRBD2 identical over 9 bases. J lost 1 base, V lost 0 bases, and 3 bases had no gene match. Germline V gene data show CDR1 as GTSNPN and CDR2 as SVGIG (reference sequence). The CDR3 is made up of 15 amino acids.

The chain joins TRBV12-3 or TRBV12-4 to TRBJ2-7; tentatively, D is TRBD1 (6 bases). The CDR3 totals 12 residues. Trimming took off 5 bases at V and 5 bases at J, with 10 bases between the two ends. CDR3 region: CASSNRVHEQYF. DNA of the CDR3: TGTGCCAGCAGTAACAGGGTACACGAGCAGTACTTC.

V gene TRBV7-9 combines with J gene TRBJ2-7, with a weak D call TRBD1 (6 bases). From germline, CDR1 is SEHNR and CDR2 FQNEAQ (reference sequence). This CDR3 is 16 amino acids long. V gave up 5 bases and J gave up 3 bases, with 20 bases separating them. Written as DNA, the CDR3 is TGTGCCAGCAGCCATGGCAGGGGATCCAACTACTACGAGCAGTACTTC. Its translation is CASSHGRGSNYYEQYF.

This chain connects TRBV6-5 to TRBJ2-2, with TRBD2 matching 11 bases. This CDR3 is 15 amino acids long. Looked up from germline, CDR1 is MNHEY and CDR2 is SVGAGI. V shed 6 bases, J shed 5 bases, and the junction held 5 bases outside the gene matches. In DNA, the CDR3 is TGTGCCAGCAGCGCTAGCGGGGGGCTGACCGGGGAGCTGTTTTTT. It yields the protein CASSASGGLTGELFF.

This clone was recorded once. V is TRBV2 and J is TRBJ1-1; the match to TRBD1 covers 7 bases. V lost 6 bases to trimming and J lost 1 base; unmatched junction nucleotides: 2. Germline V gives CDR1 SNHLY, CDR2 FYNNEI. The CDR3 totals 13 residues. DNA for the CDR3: TGTGCCAGCAGGGGGACAGAGAACACTGAAGCTTTCTTT. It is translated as CASRGTENTEAFF.

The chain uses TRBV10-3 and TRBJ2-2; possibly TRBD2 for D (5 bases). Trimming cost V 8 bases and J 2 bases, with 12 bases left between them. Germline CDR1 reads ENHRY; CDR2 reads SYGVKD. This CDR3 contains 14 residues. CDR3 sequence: CAIRRGENTGELFF. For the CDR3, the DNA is TGTGCCATCCGCCGGGGAGAAAACACCGGGGAGCTGTTTTTT.

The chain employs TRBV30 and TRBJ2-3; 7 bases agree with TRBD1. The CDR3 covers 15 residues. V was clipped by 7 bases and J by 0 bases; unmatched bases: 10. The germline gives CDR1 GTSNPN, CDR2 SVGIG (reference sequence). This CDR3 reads CAFNSRDRSTDTQYF. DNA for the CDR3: TGTGCCTTTAACTCCCGGGACAGAAGCACAGATACGCAGTATTTT.

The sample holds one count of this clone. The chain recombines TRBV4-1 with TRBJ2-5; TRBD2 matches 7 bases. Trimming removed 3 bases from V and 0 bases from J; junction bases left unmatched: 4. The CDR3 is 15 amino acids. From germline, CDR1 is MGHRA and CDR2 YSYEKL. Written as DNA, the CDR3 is TGCGCCAGCAGCCAGGACCTAGCGGACCAAGAGACCCAGTACTTC. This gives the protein CASSQDLADQETQYF.

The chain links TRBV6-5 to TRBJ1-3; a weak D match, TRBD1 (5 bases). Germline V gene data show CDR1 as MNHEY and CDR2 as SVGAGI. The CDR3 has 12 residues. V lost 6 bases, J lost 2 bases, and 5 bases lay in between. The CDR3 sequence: CASRTAGNTIYF. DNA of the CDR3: TGTGCCAGCAGGACAGCTGGAAACACCATATATTTT.

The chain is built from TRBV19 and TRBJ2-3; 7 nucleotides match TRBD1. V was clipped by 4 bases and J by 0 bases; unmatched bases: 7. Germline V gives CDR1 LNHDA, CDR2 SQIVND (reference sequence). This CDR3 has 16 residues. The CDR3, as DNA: TGTGCCAGTAGTACTCGGACAGGAGCTAGCACAGATACGCAGTATTTT. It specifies CASSTRTGASTDTQYF.

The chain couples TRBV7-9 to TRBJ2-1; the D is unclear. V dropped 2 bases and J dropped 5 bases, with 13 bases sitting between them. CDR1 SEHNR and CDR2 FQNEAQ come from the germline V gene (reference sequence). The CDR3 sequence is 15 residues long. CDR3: CASSLNFQADNEQFF. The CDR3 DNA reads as TGTGCCAGCAGCTTAAATTTCCAGGCAGACAATGAGCAGTTCTTC.

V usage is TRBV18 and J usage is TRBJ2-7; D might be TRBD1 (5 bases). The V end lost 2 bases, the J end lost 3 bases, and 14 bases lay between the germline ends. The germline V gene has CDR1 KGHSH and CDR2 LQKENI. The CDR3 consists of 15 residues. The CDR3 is CASSPGTGTGYEQYF. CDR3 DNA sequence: TGTGCCAGCTCACCAGGAACAGGTACTGGCTACGAGCAGTACTTC.

CDR3 coding DNA: TGTGCCAGCAGCTTCGCCCGGCGGGGCTGGATGGATACGCAGTATTTT. It is translated as CASSFARRGWMDTQYF. The chain has TRBV5-4 and TRBJ2-3; TRBD2 is a possible D gene (6 bases). Germline V lookup: CDR1 SGHNT, CDR2 YYREEE (reference sequence). CDR3 length: 16 residues. V was shortened by 2 bases and J by 6 bases, with 19 bases between the two germline ends.

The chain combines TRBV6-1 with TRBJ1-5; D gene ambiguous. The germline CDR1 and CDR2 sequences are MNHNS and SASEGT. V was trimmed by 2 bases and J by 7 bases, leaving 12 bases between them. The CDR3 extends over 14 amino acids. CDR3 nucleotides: TGTGCCAGCAGTGAATGGTGGCAAGAACAGCCCCAGCATTTT. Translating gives CASSEWWQEQPQHF.